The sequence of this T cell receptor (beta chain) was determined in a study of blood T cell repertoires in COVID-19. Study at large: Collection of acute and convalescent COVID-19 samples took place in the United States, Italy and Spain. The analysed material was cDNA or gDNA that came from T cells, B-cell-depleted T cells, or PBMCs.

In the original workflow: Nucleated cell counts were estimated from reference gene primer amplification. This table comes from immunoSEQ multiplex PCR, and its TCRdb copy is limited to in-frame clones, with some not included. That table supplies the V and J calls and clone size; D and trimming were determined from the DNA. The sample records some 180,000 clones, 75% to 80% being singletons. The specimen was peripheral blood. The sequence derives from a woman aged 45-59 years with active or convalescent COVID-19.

As DNA, the CDR3 is TGTGCCAGCGTAAGAGCTACTGGAAACACCATATATTTT. It codes for CASVRATGNTIYF. This chain uses TRBV12-3 or TRBV12-4 with TRBJ1-3; D uncertain. The CDR3 loop spans 13 amino acids. V dropped 8 bases and J dropped 2 bases, with 10 bases sitting between them.